The entry below gives a single T cell receptor (beta chain) sequence along with its context. Reared together, all three twin pairs probably met the same infectious agents and vaccines. This specimen belongs to a study of identical twins' blood T cells. MiXCR, applied by TCRdb to the 5' RACE reads, yields one record per CDR3 protein. Of 350,000 to 400,000 distinct CDR3 sequences in the sample, about 28% were seen once. V was clipped by 4 bases and J by 4 bases, with 11 bases between them. This CDR3 is 14 amino acids long. CDR1 is SGHRS and CDR2 is YFSETQ in the germline V gene. The chain links TRBV5-1 to TRBJ2-2; no definite D call. The specimen sequenced was PBMCs. The receptor's source is a woman aged 18-49 years in good health. CDR3 DNA: TGCGCCAGCAGCCCCACGGCCGTCACCGGGGAGCTGTTTTTT. Amino acids: CASSPTAVTGELFF.